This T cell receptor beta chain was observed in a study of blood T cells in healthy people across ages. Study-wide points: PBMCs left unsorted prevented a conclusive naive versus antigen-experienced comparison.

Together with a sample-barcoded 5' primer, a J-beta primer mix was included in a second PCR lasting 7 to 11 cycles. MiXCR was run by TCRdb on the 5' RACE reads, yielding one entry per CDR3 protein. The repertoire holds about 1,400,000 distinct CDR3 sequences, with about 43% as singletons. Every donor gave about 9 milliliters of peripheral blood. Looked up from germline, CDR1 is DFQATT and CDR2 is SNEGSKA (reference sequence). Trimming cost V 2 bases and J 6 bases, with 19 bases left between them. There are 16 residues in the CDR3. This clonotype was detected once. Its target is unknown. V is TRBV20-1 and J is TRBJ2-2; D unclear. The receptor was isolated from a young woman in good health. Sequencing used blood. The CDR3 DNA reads TGCAGTGCTAGACCGCGAAAAGCCGCTACCGCCGGGGAGCTGTTTTTT. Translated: CSARPRKAATAGELFF.